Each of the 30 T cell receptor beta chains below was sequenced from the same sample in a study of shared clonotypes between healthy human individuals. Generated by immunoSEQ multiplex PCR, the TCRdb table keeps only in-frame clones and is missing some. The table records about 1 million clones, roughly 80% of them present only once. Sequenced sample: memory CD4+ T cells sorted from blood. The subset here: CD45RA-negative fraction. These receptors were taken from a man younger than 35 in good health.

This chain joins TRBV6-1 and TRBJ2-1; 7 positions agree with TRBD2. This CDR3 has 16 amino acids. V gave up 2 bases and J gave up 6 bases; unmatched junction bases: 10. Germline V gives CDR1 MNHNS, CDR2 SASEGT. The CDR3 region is CASSEYGGIRGNEQFF. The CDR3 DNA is TGTGCCAGCAGTGAATACGGGGGGATCCGTGGCAATGAGCAGTTCTTC.

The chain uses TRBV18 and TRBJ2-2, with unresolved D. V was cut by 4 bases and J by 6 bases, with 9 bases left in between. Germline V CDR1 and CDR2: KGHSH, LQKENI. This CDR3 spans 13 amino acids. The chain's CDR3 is CASSLILAGELFF. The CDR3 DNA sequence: TGTGCCAGCTCACTCATTCTAGCCGGGGAGCTGTTTTTT.

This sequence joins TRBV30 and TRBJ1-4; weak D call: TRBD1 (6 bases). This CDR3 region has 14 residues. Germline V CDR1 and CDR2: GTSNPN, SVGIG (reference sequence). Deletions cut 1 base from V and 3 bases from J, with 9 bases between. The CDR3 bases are TGTGCCTGGAGTGGGGGGCTCGCTAATGAAAAACTGTTTTTT. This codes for CAWSGGLANEKLFF.

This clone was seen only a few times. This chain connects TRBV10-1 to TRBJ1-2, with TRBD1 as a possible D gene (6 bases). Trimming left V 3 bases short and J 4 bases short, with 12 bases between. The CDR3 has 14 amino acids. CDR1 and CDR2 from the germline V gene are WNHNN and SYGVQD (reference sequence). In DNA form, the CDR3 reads TGCGCCAGCAGTGATCAGGGGTGGGTCTATGGCTACACCTTC. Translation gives CASSDQGWVYGYTF.

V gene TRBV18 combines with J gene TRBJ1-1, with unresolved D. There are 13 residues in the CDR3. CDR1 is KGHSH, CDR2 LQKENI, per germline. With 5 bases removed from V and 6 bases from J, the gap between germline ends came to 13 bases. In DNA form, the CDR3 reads TGTGCCAGCTCATTGACGGGCAATGCTGAAGCTTTCTTT. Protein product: CASSLTGNAEAFF.

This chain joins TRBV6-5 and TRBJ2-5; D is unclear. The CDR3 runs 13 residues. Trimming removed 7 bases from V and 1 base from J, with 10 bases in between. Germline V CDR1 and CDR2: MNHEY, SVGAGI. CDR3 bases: TGTGCCAGCACCCAACCGGGCCAAGAGACCCAGTACTTC. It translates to CASTQPGQETQYF.

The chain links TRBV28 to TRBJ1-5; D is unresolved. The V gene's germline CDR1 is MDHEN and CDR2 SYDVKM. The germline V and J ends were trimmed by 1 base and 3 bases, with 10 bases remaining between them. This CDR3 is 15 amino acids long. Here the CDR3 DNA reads TGTGCCAGCAGTTTATTTCCGGGTGACAATCAGCCCCAGCATTTT. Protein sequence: CASSLFPGDNQPQHF.

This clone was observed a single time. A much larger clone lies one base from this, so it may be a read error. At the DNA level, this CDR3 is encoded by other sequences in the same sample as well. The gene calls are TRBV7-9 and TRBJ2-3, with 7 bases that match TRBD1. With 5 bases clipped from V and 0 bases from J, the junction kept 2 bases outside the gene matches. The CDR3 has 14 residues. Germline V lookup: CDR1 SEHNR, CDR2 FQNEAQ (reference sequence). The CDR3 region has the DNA TGTGCCAGCAGCAGGACAGGAAGCACAGATACGCAGTATTTT. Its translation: CASSRTGSTDTQYF.

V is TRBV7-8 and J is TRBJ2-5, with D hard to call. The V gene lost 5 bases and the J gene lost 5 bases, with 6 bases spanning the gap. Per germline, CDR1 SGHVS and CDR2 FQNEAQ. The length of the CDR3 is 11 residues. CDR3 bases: TGTGCCAGCAGCGAAGGGGAGACCCAGTACTTC. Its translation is CASSEGETQYF.

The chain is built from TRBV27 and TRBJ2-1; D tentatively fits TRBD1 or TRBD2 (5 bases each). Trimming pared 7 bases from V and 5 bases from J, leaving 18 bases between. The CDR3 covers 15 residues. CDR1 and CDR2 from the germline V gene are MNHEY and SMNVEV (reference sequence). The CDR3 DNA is TGTGCCAGCACACCGAGGGGTCCGATCGACAATGAGCAGTTCTTC. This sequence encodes CASTPRGPIDNEQFF.

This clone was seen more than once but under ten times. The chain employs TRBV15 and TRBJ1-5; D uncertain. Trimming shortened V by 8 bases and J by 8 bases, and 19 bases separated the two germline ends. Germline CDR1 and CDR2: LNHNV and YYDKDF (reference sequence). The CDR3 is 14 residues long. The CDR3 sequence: CATRPGQPWEPQHF. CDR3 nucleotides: TGTGCCACCCGCCCGGGCCAGCCCTGGGAGCCCCAGCATTTT.

This chain's CDR3 is CASSFQDRGTEAFF. As DNA, the CDR3 is TGTGCCAGCAGCTTTCAGGACAGAGGTACTGAAGCTTTCTTT. The chain uses TRBV7-8 and TRBJ1-1; tentatively, D is TRBD1 (6 bases). Germline assignment: CDR1 SGHVS and CDR2 FQNEAQ. With 3 bases removed from V and 5 bases from J, the gap between germline ends came to 13 bases. The CDR3 consists of 14 residues.

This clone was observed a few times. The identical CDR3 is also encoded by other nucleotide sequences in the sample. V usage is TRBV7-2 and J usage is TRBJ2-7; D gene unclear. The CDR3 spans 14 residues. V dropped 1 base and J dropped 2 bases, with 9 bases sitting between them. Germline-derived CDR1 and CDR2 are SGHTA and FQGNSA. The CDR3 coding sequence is TGTGCCAGCAGCTTAGTGACGGGCGCCTACGAGCAGTACTTC. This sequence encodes CASSLVTGAYEQYF.

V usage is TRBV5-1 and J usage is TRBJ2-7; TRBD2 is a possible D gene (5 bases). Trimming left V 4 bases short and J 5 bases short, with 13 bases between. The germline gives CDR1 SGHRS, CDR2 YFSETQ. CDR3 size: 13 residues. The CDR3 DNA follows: TGCGCCAGCAGCCTCCGGGGAGAGCACGAGCAGTACTTC. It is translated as CASSLRGEHEQYF.

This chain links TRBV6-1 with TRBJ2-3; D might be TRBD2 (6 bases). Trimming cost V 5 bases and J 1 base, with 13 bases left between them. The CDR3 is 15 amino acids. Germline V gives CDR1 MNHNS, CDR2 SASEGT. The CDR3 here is CASSLIAVGTDTQYF. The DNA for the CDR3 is TGTGCCAGCAGTCTAATAGCGGTGGGCACAGATACGCAGTATTTT.

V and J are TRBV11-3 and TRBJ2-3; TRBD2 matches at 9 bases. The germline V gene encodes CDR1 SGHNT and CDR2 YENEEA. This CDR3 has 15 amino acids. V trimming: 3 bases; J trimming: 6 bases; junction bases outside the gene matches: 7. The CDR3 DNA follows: TGTGCCAGCAGCTTGGACGGGACTAGCCTCGATACGCAGTATTTT. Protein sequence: CASSLDGTSLDTQYF.

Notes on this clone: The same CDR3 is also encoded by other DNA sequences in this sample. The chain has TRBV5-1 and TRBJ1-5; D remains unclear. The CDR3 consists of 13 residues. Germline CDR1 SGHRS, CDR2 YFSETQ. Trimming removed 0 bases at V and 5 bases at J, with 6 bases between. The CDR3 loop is CASSLAGDQPQHF. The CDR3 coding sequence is TGCGCCAGCAGCTTGGCCGGGGATCAGCCCCAGCATTTT.

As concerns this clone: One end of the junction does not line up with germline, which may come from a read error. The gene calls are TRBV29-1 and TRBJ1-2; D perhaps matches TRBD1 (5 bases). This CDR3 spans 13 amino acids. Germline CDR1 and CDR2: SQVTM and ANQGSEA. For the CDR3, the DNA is TGCAGCGCCAAAGTGCTCCGAGGGGATGGGTACGCCTTC. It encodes CSAKVLRGDGYAF.

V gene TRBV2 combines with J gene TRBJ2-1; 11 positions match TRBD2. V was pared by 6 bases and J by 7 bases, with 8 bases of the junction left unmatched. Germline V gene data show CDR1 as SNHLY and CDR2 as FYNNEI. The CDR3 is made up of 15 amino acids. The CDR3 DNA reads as TGTGCCAGCAGGGGAGGGACTAGCGGTTTTAATGAGCAGTTCTTC. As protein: CASRGGTSGFNEQFF.

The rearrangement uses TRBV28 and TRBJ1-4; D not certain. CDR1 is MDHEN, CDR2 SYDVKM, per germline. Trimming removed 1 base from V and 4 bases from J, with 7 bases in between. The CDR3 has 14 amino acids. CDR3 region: CASSLSGINEKLFF. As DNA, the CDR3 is TGTGCCAGCAGTTTATCGGGGATTAATGAAAAACTGTTTTTT.

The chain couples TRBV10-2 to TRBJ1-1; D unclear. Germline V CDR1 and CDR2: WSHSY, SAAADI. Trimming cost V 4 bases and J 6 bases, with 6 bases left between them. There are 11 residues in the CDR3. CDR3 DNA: TGCGCCAGCAGTGTTTGGCCTGAAGCTTTCTTT. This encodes CASSVWPEAFF.

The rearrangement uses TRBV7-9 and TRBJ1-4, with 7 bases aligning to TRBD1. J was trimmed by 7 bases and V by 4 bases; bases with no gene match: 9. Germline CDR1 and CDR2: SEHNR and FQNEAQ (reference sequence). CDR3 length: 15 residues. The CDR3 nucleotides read TGTGCCAGCAGCTCCGCAGGGGGTAGTAGTGAAAAACTGTTTTTT. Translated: CASSSAGGSSEKLFF.

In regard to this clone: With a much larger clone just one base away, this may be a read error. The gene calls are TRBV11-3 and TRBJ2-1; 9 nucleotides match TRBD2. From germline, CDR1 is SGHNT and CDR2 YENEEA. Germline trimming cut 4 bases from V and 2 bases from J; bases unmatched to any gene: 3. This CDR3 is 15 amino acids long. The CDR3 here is CASSSTSGPYNEQFF. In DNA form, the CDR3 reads TGTGCCAGCAGCTCGACTAGCGGCCCCTACAATGAGCAGTTCTTC.

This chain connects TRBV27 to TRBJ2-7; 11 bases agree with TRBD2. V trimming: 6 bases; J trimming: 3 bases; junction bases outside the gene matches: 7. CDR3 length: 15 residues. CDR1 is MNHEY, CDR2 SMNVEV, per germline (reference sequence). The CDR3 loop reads CASSNPLAGDYEQYF. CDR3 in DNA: TGTGCCAGCAGCAATCCACTAGCGGGGGACTACGAGCAGTACTTC.

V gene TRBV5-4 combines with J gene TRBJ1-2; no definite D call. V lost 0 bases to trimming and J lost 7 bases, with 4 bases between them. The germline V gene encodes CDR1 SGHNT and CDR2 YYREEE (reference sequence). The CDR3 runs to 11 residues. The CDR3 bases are TGTGCCAGCAGCTTGGGGGGTGGCTACACCTTC. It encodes CASSLGGGYTF.

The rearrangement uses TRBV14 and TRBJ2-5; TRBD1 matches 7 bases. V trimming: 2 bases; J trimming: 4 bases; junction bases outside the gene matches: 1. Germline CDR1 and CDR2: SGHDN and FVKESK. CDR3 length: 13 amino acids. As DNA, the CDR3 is TGTGCCAGCAGCCAAAGGGGGCGAGAGACCCAGTACTTC. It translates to CASSQRGRETQYF.

CDR3 DNA sequence: TGTGCCAGCAGCTTAGCCGGACTAGCGGGTTACAATGAGCAGTTCTTC. Residues: CASSLAGLAGYNEQFF. The chain has TRBV7-8 and TRBJ2-1; 11 bases are shared with TRBD2. Per the germline V gene, CDR1 is SGHVS and CDR2 is FQNEAQ. The CDR3 is 16 amino acids. The J segment lost 4 bases and the V segment lost 0 bases, leaving 2 bases of the junction unmatched. Based on the CDR3 plus reference TRBV7-8 and TRBJ2-1, the full variable domain is GAGVSQSPRYKVAKRGQDVALRCDPISGHVSLFWYQQALGQGPEFLTYFQNEAQLDKSGLPSDRFFAERPEGSVSTLKIQRTQQEDSAVYLCASSLAGLAGYNEQFFGPGTRLTVL.

The CDR3: CASSQLRGQETQYF. In DNA form, the CDR3 reads TGTGCCAGCAGCCAACTCCGGGGCCAAGAGACCCAGTACTTC. The chain has TRBV27 and TRBJ2-5; TRBD2 might be the D (5 bases). Germline V gene data show CDR1 as MNHEY and CDR2 as SMNVEV (reference sequence). Trimming left V 6 bases short and J 1 base short, with 12 bases between. CDR3 length equals 14 residues.

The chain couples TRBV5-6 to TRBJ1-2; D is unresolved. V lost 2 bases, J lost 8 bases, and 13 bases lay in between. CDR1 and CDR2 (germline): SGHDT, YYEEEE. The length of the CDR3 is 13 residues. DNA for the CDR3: TGTGCCAGCAGCTTCTACCCCCGTGAAGGCTACACCTTC. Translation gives CASSFYPREGYTF.

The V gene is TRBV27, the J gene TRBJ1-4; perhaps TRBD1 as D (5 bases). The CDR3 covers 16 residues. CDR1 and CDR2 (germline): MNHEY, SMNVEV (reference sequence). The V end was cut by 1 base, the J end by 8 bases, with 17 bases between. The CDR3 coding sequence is TGTGCCAGCAGTTTATGGGGGAACGGAAGGGGAGAAAAACTGTTTTTT. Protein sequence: CASSLWGNGRGEKLFF.